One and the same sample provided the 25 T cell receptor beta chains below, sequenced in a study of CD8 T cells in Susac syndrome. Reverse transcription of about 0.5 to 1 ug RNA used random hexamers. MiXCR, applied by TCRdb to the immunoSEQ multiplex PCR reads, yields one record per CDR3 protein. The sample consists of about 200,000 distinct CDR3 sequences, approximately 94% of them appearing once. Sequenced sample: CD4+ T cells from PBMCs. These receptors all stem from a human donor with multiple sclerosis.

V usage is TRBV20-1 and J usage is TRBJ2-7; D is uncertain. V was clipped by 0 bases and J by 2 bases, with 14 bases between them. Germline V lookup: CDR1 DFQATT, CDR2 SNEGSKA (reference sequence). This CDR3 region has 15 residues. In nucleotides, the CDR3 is TGCAGTGCTAGAGATTCTACCTATAGCCCCTACGAGCAGTACTTC. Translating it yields CSARDSTYSPYEQYF.

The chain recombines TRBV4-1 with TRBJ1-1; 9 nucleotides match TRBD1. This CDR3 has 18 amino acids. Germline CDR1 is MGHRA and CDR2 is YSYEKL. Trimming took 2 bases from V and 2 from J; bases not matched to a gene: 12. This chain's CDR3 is CASSQTRDRADINTEAFF. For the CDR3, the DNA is TGCGCCAGCAGCCAAACCCGGGACAGGGCGGACATAAACACTGAAGCTTTCTTT.

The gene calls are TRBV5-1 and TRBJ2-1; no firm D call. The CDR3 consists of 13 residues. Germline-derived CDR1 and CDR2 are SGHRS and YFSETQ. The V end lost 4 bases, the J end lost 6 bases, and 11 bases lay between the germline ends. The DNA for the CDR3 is TGCGCCAGCAGCGGACGGACCGGCAATGAGCAGTTCTTC. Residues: CASSGRTGNEQFF.

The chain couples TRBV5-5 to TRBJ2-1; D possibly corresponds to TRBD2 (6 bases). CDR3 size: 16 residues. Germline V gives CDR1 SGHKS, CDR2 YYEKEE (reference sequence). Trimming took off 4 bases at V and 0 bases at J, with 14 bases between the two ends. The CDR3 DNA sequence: TGTGCCAGCAGCCCCCTAGCGTCCGCCTCCTACAATGAGCAGTTCTTC. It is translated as CASSPLASASYNEQFF.

The CDR3 region has the DNA TGTGCCATCAGTGAAGGTAGCGGGGACGAGCAGTACTTC. As protein: CAISEGSGDEQYF. V gene TRBV10-3 combines with J gene TRBJ2-7; 8 bases fit TRBD2. This CDR3 is 13 amino acids long. Germline trimming cut 3 bases from V and 5 bases from J; bases unmatched to any gene: 3. Germline assignment: CDR1 ENHRY and CDR2 SYGVKD.

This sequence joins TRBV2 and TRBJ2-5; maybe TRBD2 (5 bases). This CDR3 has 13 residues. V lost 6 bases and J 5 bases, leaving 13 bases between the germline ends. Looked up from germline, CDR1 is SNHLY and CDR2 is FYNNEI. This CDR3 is CASSPEAGETQYF. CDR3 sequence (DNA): TGTGCCAGCAGCCCGGAGGCCGGGGAGACCCAGTACTTC. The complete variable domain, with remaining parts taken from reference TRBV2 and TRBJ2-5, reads EPEVTQTPSHQVTQMGQEVILRCVPISNHLYFYWYRQILGQKVEFLVSFYNNEISEKSEIFDDQFSVERPDGSNFTLKIRSTKLEDSAMYFCASSPEAGETQYFGPGTRLLVL.

The CDR3 loop is CASSSPGGRAGSSYEQYF. CDR3 nucleotides: TGTGCCAGCAGTTCTCCTGGGGGTCGGGCGGGGAGCTCCTACGAGCAGTACTTC. V is TRBV6-2 or TRBV6-3 and J is TRBJ2-7; tentative D call: TRBD2 (6 bases). The germline gives CDR1 MNHEY, CDR2 SVGEGT. The CDR3 runs 18 residues. V shed 4 bases and J shed 0 bases, with 22 bases lying between them.

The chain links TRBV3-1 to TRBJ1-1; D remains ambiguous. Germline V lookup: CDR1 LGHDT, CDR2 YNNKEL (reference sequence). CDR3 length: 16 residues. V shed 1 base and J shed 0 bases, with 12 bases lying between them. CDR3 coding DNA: TGTGCCAGCAGCCAAGCCGGCGGAACCATGAACACTGAAGCTTTCTTT. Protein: CASSQAGGTMNTEAFF.

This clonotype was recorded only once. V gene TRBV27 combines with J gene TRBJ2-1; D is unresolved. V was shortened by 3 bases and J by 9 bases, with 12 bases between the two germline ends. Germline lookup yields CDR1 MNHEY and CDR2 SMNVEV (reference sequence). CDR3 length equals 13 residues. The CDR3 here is CASSLQWAGEQFF. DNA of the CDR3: TGTGCCAGCAGTTTGCAGTGGGCAGGTGAGCAGTTCTTC.

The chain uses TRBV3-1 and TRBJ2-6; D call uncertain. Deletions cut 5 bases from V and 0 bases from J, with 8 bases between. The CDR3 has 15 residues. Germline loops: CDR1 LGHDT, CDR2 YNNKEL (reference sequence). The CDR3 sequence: CASSAISSGANVLTF. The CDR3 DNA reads TGTGCCAGCAGCGCAATAAGCTCTGGGGCCAACGTCCTGACTTTC. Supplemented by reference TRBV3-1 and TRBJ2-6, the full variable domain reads DTAVSQTPKYLVTQMGNDKSIKCEQNLGHDTMYWYKQDSKKFLKIMFSYNNKELIINETVPNRFSPKSPDKAHLNLHINSLELGDSAVYFCASSAISSGANVLTFGAGSRLTVL.

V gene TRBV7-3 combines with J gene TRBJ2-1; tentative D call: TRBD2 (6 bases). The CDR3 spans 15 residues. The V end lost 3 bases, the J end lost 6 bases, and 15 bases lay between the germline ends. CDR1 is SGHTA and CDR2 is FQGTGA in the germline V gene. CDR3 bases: TGTGCCAGCAGCTTTAGCGGCGGTTCCCCCAATGAGCAGTTCTTC. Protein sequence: CASSFSGGSPNEQFF.

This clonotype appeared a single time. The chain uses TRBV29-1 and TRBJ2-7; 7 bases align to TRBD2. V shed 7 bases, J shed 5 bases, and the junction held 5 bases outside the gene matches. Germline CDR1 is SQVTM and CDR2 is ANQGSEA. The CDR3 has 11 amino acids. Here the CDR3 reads CSGGGGNEQYF. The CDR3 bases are TGCAGCGGTGGGGGGGGAAACGAGCAGTACTTC.

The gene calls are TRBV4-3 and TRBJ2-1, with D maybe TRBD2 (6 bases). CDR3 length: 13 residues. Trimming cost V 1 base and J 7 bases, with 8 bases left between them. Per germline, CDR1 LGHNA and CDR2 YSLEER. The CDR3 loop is CASSQAGGNEQFF. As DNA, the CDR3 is TGCGCCAGCAGCCAAGCTGGAGGGAATGAGCAGTTCTTC.

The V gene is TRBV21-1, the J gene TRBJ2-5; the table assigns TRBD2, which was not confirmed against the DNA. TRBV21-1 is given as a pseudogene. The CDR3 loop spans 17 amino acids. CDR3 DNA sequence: TGTGCCAGCAGCAAAGTGAATCTGGGACCCTCGGGAGAGACCCAGTACTTC. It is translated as CASSKVNLGPSGETQYF.

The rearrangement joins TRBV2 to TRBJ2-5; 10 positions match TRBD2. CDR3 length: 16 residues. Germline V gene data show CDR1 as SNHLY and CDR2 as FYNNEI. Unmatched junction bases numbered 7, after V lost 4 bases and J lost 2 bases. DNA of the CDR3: TGTGCCAGCAGTGTGGGAGCGGGGGGGAGTCAAGAGACCCAGTACTTC. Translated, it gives CASSVGAGGSQETQYF.

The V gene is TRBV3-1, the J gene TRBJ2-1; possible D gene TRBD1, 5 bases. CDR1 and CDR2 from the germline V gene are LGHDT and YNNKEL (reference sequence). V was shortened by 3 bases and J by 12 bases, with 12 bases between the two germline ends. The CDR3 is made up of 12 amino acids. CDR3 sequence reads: CASSHEPTGQFF. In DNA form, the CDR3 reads TGTGCCAGCAGCCACGAACCTACAGGGCAGTTCTTC.

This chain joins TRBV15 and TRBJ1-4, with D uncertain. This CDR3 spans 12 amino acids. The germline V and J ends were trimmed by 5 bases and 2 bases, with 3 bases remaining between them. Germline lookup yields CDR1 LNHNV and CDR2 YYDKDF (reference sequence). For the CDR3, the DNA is TGTGCCACCAGCTCCACTAATGAAAAACTGTTTTTT. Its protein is CATSSTNEKLFF.

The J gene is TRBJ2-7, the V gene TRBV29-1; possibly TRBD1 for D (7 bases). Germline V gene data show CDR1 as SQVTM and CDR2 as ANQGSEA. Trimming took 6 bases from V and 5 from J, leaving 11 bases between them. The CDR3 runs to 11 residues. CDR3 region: CSVEGTDEQYF. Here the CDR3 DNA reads TGCAGCGTGGAGGGGACAGACGAGCAGTACTTC.

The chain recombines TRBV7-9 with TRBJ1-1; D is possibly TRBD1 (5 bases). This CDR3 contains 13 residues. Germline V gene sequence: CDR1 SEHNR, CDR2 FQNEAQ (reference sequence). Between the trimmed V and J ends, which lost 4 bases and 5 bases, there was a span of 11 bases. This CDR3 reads CASSWGEVTEAFF. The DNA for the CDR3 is TGTGCCAGCAGCTGGGGGGAGGTAACTGAAGCTTTCTTT.

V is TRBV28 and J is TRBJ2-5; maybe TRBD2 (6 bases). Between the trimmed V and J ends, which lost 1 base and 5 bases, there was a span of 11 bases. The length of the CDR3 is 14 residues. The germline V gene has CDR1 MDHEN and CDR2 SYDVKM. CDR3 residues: CASSLSIRGETQYF. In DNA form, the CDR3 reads TGTGCCAGCAGTTTATCTATCCGGGGGGAGACCCAGTACTTC.

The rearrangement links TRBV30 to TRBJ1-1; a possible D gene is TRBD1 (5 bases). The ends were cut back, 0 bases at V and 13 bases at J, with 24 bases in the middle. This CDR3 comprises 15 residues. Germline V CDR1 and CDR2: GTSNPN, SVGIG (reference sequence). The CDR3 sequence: CAWSVIRWRLRGVFF. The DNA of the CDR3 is TGTGCCTGGAGTGTAATTAGGTGGAGACTTCGGGGGGTTTTCTTT.

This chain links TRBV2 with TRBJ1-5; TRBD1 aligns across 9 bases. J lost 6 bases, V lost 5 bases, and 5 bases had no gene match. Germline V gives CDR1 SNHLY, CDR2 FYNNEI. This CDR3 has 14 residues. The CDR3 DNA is TGTGCCAGCAGTCCACAGGGGGCGATTCAGCCCCAGCATTTT. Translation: CASSPQGAIQPQHF.

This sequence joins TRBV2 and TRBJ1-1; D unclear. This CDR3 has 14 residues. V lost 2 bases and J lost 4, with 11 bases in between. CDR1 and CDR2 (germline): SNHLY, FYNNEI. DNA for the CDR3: TGTGCCAGCAGTGAATTCAGATCTGGCACTGAAGCTTTCTTT. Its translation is CASSEFRSGTEAFF.

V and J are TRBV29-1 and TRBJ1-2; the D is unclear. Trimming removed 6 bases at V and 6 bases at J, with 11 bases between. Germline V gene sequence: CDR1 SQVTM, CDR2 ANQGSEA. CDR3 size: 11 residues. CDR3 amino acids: CSVVGKDGYTF. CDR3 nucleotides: TGCAGCGTGGTGGGTAAAGATGGCTACACCTTC.

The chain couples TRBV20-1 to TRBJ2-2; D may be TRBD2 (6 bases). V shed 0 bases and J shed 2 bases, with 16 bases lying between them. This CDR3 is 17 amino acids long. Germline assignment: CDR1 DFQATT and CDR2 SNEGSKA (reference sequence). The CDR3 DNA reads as TGCAGTGCTAGAGATCCATCGGCGGGGACCAACACCGGGGAGCTGTTTTTT. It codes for CSARDPSAGTNTGELFF.